Only a few counts were recorded for the clone carrying this T cell receptor (beta chain). These data originate in a study of CD8 T cells in ankylosing spondylitis. TCR beta libraries were made by quantitative 5'-RACE with molecular barcodes. MiXCR, applied by TCRdb to the 5' RACE reads, yields one record per CDR3 protein. Of roughly 30,000 distinct CDR3 sequences listed, about 30% are singletons. The V segment lost 6 bases and the J segment 2 bases; nucleotides outside the gene matches: 9. The length of the CDR3 is 17 residues. The V and J genes are TRBV12-3 or TRBV12-4 and TRBJ2-3; 12 nucleotides match TRBD2. The specimen was synovial fluid, either unsorted or a sorted T cell fraction (not recorded which). The sequence was obtained from a male donor with ankylosing spondylitis. The chain's CDR3 is CASSFYGLAGFTDTQYF. The CDR3 bases are TGTGCCAGCAGCTTTTATGGACTAGCGGGATTCACAGATACGCAGTATTTT.